This T cell receptor (beta chain) emerged from a study of cytomegalovirus exposure and HLA in healthy donors (dated by TCRdb to about 2017). Study-wide context: In an earlier analysis of roughly 500 of the donors, 250 to 300 Gb of sequence data and roughly 100 million unique TCR beta sequences from 150 million to 200 million T cells were reported. Using immunosequencing, the study profiled T cell repertoires from 640 or so subjects and related those repertoires to cytomegalovirus serostatus. In the later analysis, no new phenotypic data were used to find candidate immune exposures; instead, reliance was placed on TCR beta sequences and their occurrence across donors. The genetic ancestry cluster associated with self-reported Caucasian donors included over 65% of the roughly 390 genotyped donors. In addition to the first cohort of around 670 subjects, a separate validation cohort of some 120 different subjects was used. Every repertoire in the discovery cohort had been generated on one and the same sequencing platform. Four or five DR-DQ haplotypes were handled as single units for association and clustering because linkage in the cohort was strong. A later genetic analysis took genome-wide SNP genotypes for about 55% of the 666 donors and used that subset as a discovery cohort. Class I and class II HLA loci were covered by the typing at four-digit resolution. Among 398 genotyped donors of the cohort, an average of around 240,000 unique TCR beta nucleotide sequences were sequenced per donor, about a sixth of them non-productive. High-throughput TCR immunosequencing, statistical association of individual TCRs with disease status, and machine learning were combined to predict cytomegalovirus infection status. A later analysis re-analyzed previously published TCR beta repertoires from 660 or so donors and added high-resolution HLA genotyping to study TCR occurrence patterns. The study was designed to test whether signatures of past pathogen exposure could be identified by cataloging public T cell receptors. Alongside the repertoire data, information on donor age, sex, ethnicity and CMV serostatus was compiled. An early release covering some 640 HLA-typed donors comprised 250 to 350 gigabases of sequencing data and around 80 million unique TCR sequences. In an earlier analysis of several hundred of the donors, high-throughput TCR beta sequencing was used to judge whether each TCR beta V gene segment behaved as functional or pseudogenic. Typing coverage differed by locus: A, B, C, DRB1 and DQB1 were typed in roughly 620-630 donors, DQA1 in roughly 500, DPA1 in 600 to 610, and DPB1 in about 450.

Paper-wide results and their limitations: A later genetic analysis reported fewer N-insertions in productive TCRs among donors in an Asian-associated ancestry cluster than the approximately 700-donor mean. Only TCR beta chains were sequenced in this cohort, and the absence of alpha or paired-chain data limited detectable features. Presence/absence analyses assumed roughly uniform sequencing depth across donors, an assumption that may not hold. While some public TCRs were present in many individuals, most TCR sequences turned up only very rarely across donors. A later genetic analysis associated a missense DCLRE1C variant with V-gene and J-gene trimming of TCR beta chains, and an independent cohort replicated the association. In the study, approximately 160 TCR beta chains were listed as associated with cytomegalovirus. A further reported finding was that TCR beta sequences accurately predicted the HLA-A and HLA-B alleles for most subjects in the first cohort. A later analysis found that HLA-associated TCR beta chains were more clonally expanded and had lower generation probabilities than equally common non-associated chains. When HLA alleles, especially DR and DQ, strongly co-occurred, TCR associations were difficult to assign to individual alleles. Linkage disequilibrium might explain the correlated functional status among segregating V segments, but an unknown experimental factor could not be excluded. Because counts were too low, seventeen rarely observed V segments, including chromosome 9 orphons, were left out of the earlier analysis of several hundred of the donors. Immune exposure information for the cohort was limited to CMV serostatus. The classifier was reported to diagnose cytomegalovirus status with high specificity and sensitivity in both the original cohort and the validation cohort. In an earlier analysis of around 500 of the donors, most TCR beta V segments appeared in productive rearrangements about 90% or about 30% of the time, broadly matching IMGT annotations. In a later analysis, TCR association rates were found to vary across HLA loci, with the most associated TCRs seen for DRB1 alleles and the fewest for HLA-C alleles. HLA typing was unavailable for some donors at each locus, so association tests used only the typed subset. At a false discovery rate of 0.05, a later analysis linked some 18,000 TCR beta sequences to specific HLA alleles. The 87-base-pair reads could not distinguish some IMGT-functional V segments, including TRBV6-2 and TRBV6-3, so those segments were excluded. A cluster of highly shared sequence variants was judged likely to represent a technical artifact of the sequencing pipeline. Several of the top co-occurrence clusters appeared to be linked to parvovirus B19, influenza, CMV and Epstein-Barr virus, according to a later analysis. In vitro tests confirmed that a few of the cytomegalovirus-associated TCR beta chains recognize cytomegalovirus antigens. A later analysis found that most CMV-associated TCR beta chains appeared HLA-restricted, with HLA associations seemingly driven largely by CMV exposure. The authors suggested that the approach could potentially be extended to other disease states and immunological phenotypes.

Its CDR3 holds 17 amino acids, cysteine through phenylalanine. This entry keeps only the CDR3 DNA: 51 bases, framed from base 1. Compared with germline, V lacks 3 bases and J lacks 7 bases; bases without a gene match: 12. The germline V gene specifies KGHSH as CDR1 and LQKENI as CDR2. Library creation used the immunoSEQ multiplex PCR assay. For the multiplex PCR, a mixture combining 60 forward primers for TCR Vbeta segments and 13 reverse primers for TCR Jbeta segments was used. Amplification of the CDR3 region of rearranged TCR beta genes was performed with a multiplex PCR assay on genomic DNA. On the Illumina HiSeq System, the amplified TCR beta libraries were sequenced as 87-base-pair reads. The authors' analysis ran thus. A later analysis counted about 80 million unique TCR beta chains across the 550 to 800 repertoires, and 10 million to 11 million of these chains were shared by at least two donors. A nearest-neighbor algorithm error-corrected the raw reads and collapsed the reads into unique sequences, merging closely related sequences to remove PCR and sequencing errors. Alignment of CDR3 sequences to IMGT reference sequences was used to assign V, D and J gene segments. For a sequence to be retained, a match of at least six nucleotides to both a V gene segment and a J gene segment was required. Rearrangements were called productive when the CDR3 lacked stop codons and stayed in frame with V and J; all others were non-productive. Following IMGT convention, CDR3 was defined as the stretch from the second conserved V-encoded cysteine to the conserved J-encoded phenylalanine. In an earlier analysis of 500 to 650 of the donors, sequences lacking an unambiguous match to a single V gene segment were excluded. An earlier analysis of 550 to 650 of the donors classified V segments as functional when productive rearrangements were above 56.7% and as segregating when the standard deviation between donors was above 5%. A statistical classification framework was built for diagnosing cytomegalovirus status from the catalog of TCR beta chain sequences. V and J gene assignment, in a later analysis, came from comparing TCR nucleotide sequences with IMGT/GENE-DB human TR gene sequences. Using the TCRdist pipeline, a later analysis assigned CDR3 sequences along with most-parsimonious VDJ recombination scenarios. In a later analysis, each TCR beta chain was defined by its CDR3 amino acid sequence together with its V-gene family, and reads without a unique V-gene family were excluded. As a way to deal with suspected cross-contamination and a sequencing artifact, a later analysis dropped under 600 nucleotide sequences that were highly shared and had low generation probability. In a later analysis, a clonal expansion index was calculated for each public chain from normalized within-repertoire ranks of inferred template counts. Generation probabilities in a later analysis came from a VDJ recombination model fitted to out-of-frame rearrangements, and those results were checked against IGoR. A later analysis scored TCR-TCR, TCR-HLA and TCR-CMV co-occurrence with hypergeometric tests, applying a repertoire-size bias correction to TCR pairs. False discovery rates were estimated in a later analysis by permuting HLA or CMV assignments 20 times. In a later analysis, co-occurring TCRs were grouped using DBSCAN, and TCRdist sequence similarity was added for clustering within HLA-allele-positive subsets. Co-occurrence clustering excluded repertoires with fewer than 30,000 or more than 120,000 public chains, plus five with anomalous nucleotide sharing. The clones in this table, taken by TCRdb from immuneACCESS, are in-frame only. Not every clone is retained; where verified, under half of the shortfall comes from an unresolved V gene, and the cause of the rest is unknown. Clonal size and the V and J genes are those of that table, whereas D and trimming came from the DNA. Within this sample are 150,000 or so clones, with around three quarters of them counted one time only. About 1% of the sample comes from the top ten.

In total, roughly 710 healthy bone marrow donors made up the cohort. At the time of sampling, all cohort members were nominally healthy, though unrecorded immune exposures were likely present. The donor tested CMV seronegative and was one of the 352 seronegative cohort members. A peripheral blood sample was provided by each donor, and peripheral blood mononuclear cells were used for TCR beta sequencing. The Qiagen DNeasy Blood Extraction Kit was used to extract genomic DNA from the blood cell samples. With respect to this clone: Which antigen it targets is not known. Per-base quality was not reported, and no clone a single base away is much larger than it.

This clonotype was obtained from a woman in her thirties or forties in good health and CMV-seronegative. Sequencing was carried out using PBMCs. Here the chain combines TRBV18 and TRBJ1-2, with TRBD1 matching 12 junction bases. The CDR3 protein sequence reads: CASSPLHPGQGALGYTF. The bases read TGTGCCAGCTCACCGCTCCACCCGGGACAGGGGGCGCTTGGCTACACCTTC.